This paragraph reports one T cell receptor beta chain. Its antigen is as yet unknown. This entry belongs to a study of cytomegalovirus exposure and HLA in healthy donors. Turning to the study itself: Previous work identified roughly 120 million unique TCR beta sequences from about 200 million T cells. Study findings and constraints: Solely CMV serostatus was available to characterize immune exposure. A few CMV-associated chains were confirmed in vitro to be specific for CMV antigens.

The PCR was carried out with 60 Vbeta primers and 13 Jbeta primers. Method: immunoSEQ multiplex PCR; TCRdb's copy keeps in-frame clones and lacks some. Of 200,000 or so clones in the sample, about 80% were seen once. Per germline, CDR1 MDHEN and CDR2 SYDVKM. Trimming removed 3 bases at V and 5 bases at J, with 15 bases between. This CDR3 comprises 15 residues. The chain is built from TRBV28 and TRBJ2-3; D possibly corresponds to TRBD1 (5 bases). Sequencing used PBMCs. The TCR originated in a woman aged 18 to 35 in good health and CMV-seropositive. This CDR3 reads CASSFSGLGRDTQYF. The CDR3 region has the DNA TGTGCCAGCAGTTTTTCGGGTTTGGGGCGAGATACGCAGTATTTT.